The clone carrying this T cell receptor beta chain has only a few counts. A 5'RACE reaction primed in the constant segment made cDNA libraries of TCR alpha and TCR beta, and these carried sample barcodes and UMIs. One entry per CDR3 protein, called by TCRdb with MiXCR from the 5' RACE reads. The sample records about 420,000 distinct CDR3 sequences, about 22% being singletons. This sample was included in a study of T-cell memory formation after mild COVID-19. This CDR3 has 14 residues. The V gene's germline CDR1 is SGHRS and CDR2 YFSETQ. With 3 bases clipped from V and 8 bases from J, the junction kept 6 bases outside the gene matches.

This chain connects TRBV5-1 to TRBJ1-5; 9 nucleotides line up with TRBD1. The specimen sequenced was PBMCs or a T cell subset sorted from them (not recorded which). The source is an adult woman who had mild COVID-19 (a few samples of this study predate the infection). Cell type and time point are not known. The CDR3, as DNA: TGCGCCAGCAGCTCAGGGACAGGGATGGAGCCCCAGCATTTT. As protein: CASSSGTGMEPQHF.